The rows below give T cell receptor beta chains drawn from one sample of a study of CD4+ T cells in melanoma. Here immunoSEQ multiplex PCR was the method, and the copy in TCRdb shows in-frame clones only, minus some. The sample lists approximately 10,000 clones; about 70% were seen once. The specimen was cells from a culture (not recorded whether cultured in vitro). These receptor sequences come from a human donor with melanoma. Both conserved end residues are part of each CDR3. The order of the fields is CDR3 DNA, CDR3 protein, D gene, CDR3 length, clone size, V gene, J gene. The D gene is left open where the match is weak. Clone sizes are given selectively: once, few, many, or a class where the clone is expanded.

TGTGCCAGCAGCGTAATCCCCGCAGGGTTCTACGAGCAGTACTTC	CASSVIPAGFYEQYF	-	15	-	TRBV9	TRBJ2-7
TGCGCCAGCAGCCCAGGGGCCTTTGTCTTCTACGAGCAGTACTTC	CASSPGAFVFYEQYF	-	15	once	TRBV5-1	TRBJ2-7
TGTGCCTGGAACCTAGCGGGGGGGCCCGTCAACAATGAGCAGTTCTTC	CAWNLAGGPVNNEQFF	TRBD2	16	-	TRBV30	TRBJ2-1
TGTGCCAGCTCACCAGGCGTATCGGGACAGGTCTACGAGCAGTACTTC	CASSPGVSGQVYEQYF	TRBD1	16	-	TRBV18	TRBJ2-7
TGTGCTAGTGCCCGAGGCACAGATACGCAGTATTTT	CASARGTDTQYF	-	12	-	TRBV12-5	TRBJ2-3
TGTGCCAGCAGCCGTGCAACTAATGAAAAACTGTTTTTT	CASSRATNEKLFF	-	13	few	TRBV14	TRBJ1-4
TGTGCCAGCAGCTCCGGGTGGGTCGAGGAACTGTTTTTT	CASSSGWVEELFF	-	13	-	TRBV7-2	TRBJ1-4
TGTGCCAGCAGACCCGCCGGGACAGGGAACACTGAAGCTTTCTTT	CASRPAGTGNTEAFF	TRBD1	15	-	TRBV6-1	TRBJ1-1
TGCGCCAGCAGCCCACAGGGGATGAGGACTGAAGCTTTCTTT	CASSPQGMRTEAFF	TRBD1	14	few	TRBV5-1	TRBJ1-1
TGTGCCAGCATGCAGGGAGCCGCTGGAAACACCATATATTTT	CASMQGAAGNTIYF	-	14	-	TRBV5-4	TRBJ1-3
TGTGCCAGCAGCAAAACTACAGGGTTTAGGCACACTGAAGCTTTCTTT	CASSKTTGFRHTEAFF	-	16	-	TRBV21-1	TRBJ1-1
TGTGCCAGCAGCCACATTCTTGGGCCCTACGAGCAGTACTTC	CASSHILGPYEQYF	-	14	-	TRBV5-4	TRBJ2-7
TGTGCCAGCTCACCCCGAGGGGGGTTCGGAATGTACGAGCAGTACTTC	CASSPRGGFGMYEQYF	-	16	-	TRBV18	TRBJ2-7
TGTGCCAGCAGCGTAGCCCCAAACACTGAAGCTTTCTTT	CASSVAPNTEAFF	-	13	-	TRBV9	TRBJ1-1
TGTGCCAGCTCACCGGGTACGGGGCAAGAAGCTTTCTTT	CASSPGTGQEAFF	-	13	-	TRBV18	TRBJ1-1
TGTGCCAGCAACTCCCGAAACACCGGGGAGCTGTTTTTT	CASNSRNTGELFF	-	13	-	TRBV5-4	TRBJ2-2
TGTGCCAGTAGTTTTGGCGACTTTGGAAACACCATATATTTT	CASSFGDFGNTIYF	-	14	-	TRBV19	TRBJ1-3
TGTGCCAGCAGCTCGCCCCCGGGCAGACTGCCCGAGACAGATACGCAGTATTTT	CASSSPPGRLPETDTQYF	-	18	-	TRBV9	TRBJ2-3
TGCGCCAGCAGCTTGCGCACTTTTGGCGGGGAGCAGTACTTC	CASSLRTFGGEQYF	-	14	-	TRBV5-1	TRBJ2-7
TGCGCCAGCAGTGACCCATCTTCGAACACTGAAGCTTTCTTT	CASSDPSSNTEAFF	-	14	-	TRBV10-2	TRBJ1-1
TGTGCCAGCAGACACACTAGCGGGGGGCCCTACGAGCAGTACTTC	CASRHTSGGPYEQYF	TRBD2	15	few	TRBV11-2	TRBJ2-7
TGTGCCAGCAGGGGGACTAGCGGGGGCTACGAGCAGTACTTC	CASRGTSGGYEQYF	TRBD2	14	-	TRBV6-5	TRBJ2-7
TGTGCCAGCAGCTCGGACGATTACACTGAAGCTTTCTTT	CASSSDDYTEAFF	-	13	-	TRBV5-4	TRBJ1-1
TGTGCCAGCTCACCATGGGTACTCGGGACAGGTATATCGGGGGCCAACGTCCTGACTTTC	CASSPWVLGTGISGANVLTF	TRBD1	20	-	TRBV18	TRBJ2-6
TGTGCCAGCAGCGACCGACAGGATGAAAAACTGTTTTTT	CASSDRQDEKLFF	-	13	-	TRBV11-2	TRBJ1-4
TGCAGTGCTAGAGACGAGTATACGCAGTATTTT	CSARDEYTQYF	-	11	-	TRBV20-1	TRBJ2-3
TGTGCTAGTGGTTTGGTATCCCCCAGCCACCGACATAACTATGGCTACACCTTC	CASGLVSPSHRHNYGYTF	-	18	few	TRBV12-5	TRBJ1-2
TGTGCCAGCAGCCTCCGGGACAGGGTTGGGACTGAAGCTTTCTTT	CASSLRDRVGTEAFF	TRBD1	15	-	TRBV6-1	TRBJ1-1
TGTGCCAGCAGCTTACGGGACAACAGAGGAACCGGGGAGCTGTTTTTT	CASSLRDNRGTGELFF	-	16	-	TRBV11-2	TRBJ2-2
TGTGCCAGCAGCTTAGTAGGTCAACAGGGCAAGTTCTTC	CASSLVGQQGKFF	-	13	few	TRBV7-9	TRBJ2-1
TGTGCCAGCAGCTTGTTTAAGGTAGTGCGAACTGAAGCTTTCTTT	CASSLFKVVRTEAFF	-	15	-	TRBV5-8	TRBJ1-1
TGCAGCGCCAGAGGGGGATCTCATGAAAAACTGTTTTTT	CSARGGSHEKLFF	-	13	-	TRBV29-1	TRBJ1-4